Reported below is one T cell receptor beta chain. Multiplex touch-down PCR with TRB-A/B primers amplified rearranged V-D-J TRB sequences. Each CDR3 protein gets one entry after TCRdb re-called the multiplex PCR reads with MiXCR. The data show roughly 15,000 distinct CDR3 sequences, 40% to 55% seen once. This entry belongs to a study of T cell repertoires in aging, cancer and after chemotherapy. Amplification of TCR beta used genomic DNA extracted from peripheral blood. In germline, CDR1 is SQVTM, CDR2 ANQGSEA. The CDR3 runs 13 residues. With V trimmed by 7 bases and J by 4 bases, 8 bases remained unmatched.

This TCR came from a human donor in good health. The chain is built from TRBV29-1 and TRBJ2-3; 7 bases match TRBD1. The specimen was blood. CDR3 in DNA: TGCAGCGCCCCGGGACAGTCGGCAGATACGCAGTATTTT. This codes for CSAPGQSADTQYF.